This TCR beta chain originates from a study of blood T cell repertoires in COVID-19. For the study at large: COVID-19 samples collected from the United States, Italy and Spain covered acute and convalescent phases. The cDNA or gDNA used as material had been derived from T cells, B-cell-depleted T cells, or PBMCs.

This clone was seen once. Original processing notes: Estimated nucleated cell counts came from reference gene primer amplification. TCRdb's copy holds only in-frame clones and misses some; the assay was immunoSEQ multiplex PCR. D and trimming were read from the DNA, whereas the V and J calls and clone size are those reported in that table. Of approximately 67,000 clones listed, about 91% are singletons. The sequenced material came from peripheral blood. This TCR came from a human donor in a cohort sampled during active COVID-19.

The CDR3 DNA is TGTGCCAGCAGCTTAGGCGGAGGCCCAGATACGCAGTATTTT. It codes for CASSLGGGPDTQYF. The chain is built from TRBV11-3 and TRBJ2-3; D is perhaps TRBD2 (5 bases). Germline lookup yields CDR1 SGHNT and CDR2 YENEEA. This CDR3 has 14 residues. V was cut by 1 base and J by 4 bases, with 9 bases left in between.